The sequence of this T cell receptor (beta chain) was determined in a study of T cell repertoires in cytomegalovirus infection. Across the study: Evidence of both CMV infection and a matching HLA type came from public TCR beta signatures. Regarding the study as a whole: Cumulative frequency of public TCR beta families picked out carriers of CMV plus the relevant HLA.

Per germline, CDR1 MNHGY and CDR2 SAAAGT. The V end lost 6 bases, the J end lost 5 bases, and 22 bases lay between the germline ends. The CDR3 runs 17 residues. This clonotype has only a few counts. Its matching antigen is unknown. TCRdb re-analysed the reads in MiXCR, keeping a single row per CDR3 protein. The table records about half a million distinct CDR3 sequences, 30% to 40% of them present only once. The chain recombines TRBV6-8 with TRBJ2-2; either TRBD1 or TRBD2 may supply D (6 bases each). This TCR was recovered from a human donor in good health (CMV status not recorded). Some clones in this sample may be carry-over from other donors' samples. Source: cultured PBMCs, taken from culture after CMV antigen stimulation. The CDR3 region has the DNA TGTGCCAGCAGCCTACAAGGGCTAGGGGGGAGAACCGGGGAGCTGTTTTTT. Residues: CASSLQGLGGRTGELFF.